The sequence of this T cell receptor beta chain was determined in a study of PD-L1 blockade in urothelial cancer. About the study: It was at 3 weeks (second dose) and 6 weeks after treatment start that blood was analyzed. Each blood sample yielded a median of roughly 140,000 T cells.

Time point of the sample: pretreatment peripheral blood. Germline V gives CDR1 KGHSH, CDR2 LQKENI. J gave up 10 bases and V 5 bases, and 8 bases lay outside the gene matches. There are 14 residues in the CDR3. Some clones are missing from TCRdb's copy, which holds only in-frame ones; the method was immunoSEQ multiplex PCR. The sample consists of tens of thousands of clones, approximately 80% of them appearing once. The sample consisted of PBMCs, taken around atezolizumab (anti-PD-L1) treatment. The clonotype originates from a man aged 65-85 years with urothelial cancer. The chain has TRBV18 and TRBJ2-1, with 10 bases matching TRBD2. The CDR3 protein is CASSSSSGREEQFF. CDR3 sequence (DNA): TGTGCCAGCTCATCGTCTAGCGGGAGAGAGGAGCAGTTCTTC.